The sample holds a few counts of the clone carrying this TCR beta chain. TCR beta CDR3 region amplification was performed from RNA transcripts. RT-PCR in the first round (using the HTBI primer set) targeted the TCR CDR3. Each CDR3 protein is one row after TCRdb ran MiXCR on the multiplex PCR reads. The repertoire holds about 130,000 distinct CDR3 sequences, around 20% seen once, with more than 65% in the top ten. Germline trimming cut 2 bases from V and 7 bases from J; bases unmatched to any gene: 7. The CDR3 totals 14 residues. This sample is drawn from a study of T cells in Graves' hyperthyroidism and ophthalmopathy.

Sequencing was performed on blood. The chain couples TRBV12-3 or TRBV12-4 to TRBJ2-5; the match to TRBD1 covers 7 bases. This receptor was identified in a woman in her forties or fifties with Graves' hyperthyroidism that later progressed to Graves' ophthalmopathy. The CDR3 DNA sequence: TGTGCCAGCAGTTTAACAGGGGAAGGGGGGACCCAGTACTTC. Protein product: CASSLTGEGGTQYF.